These 2 T cell receptor beta chains share one sample of origin, sequenced in a study of T-cell reconstitution after alpha-beta-depleted transplantation in children. A TCRbeta library incorporating unique molecular identifiers was prepared. TCRdb independently ran MiXCR on the PCR reads; one entry per CDR3 protein. Of over 200,000 distinct CDR3 sequences detected, approximately 9.5% appear once; the ten largest clones hold over 5%. The material sequenced was PBMCs from the stem cell graft donor, taken from the stem cell graft. The receptor set was obtained from a human donor who donated a stem cell graft to a child with acute lymphoblastic leukemia.

The DNA for the CDR3 is TGTGCCAGCAGTTTCAGACAGGGAAGCGGGAATCAGCCCCAGCATTTT. It encodes CASSFRQGSGNQPQHF. V gene TRBV27 combines with J gene TRBJ1-5; TRBD1 matches 7 bases. The germline gives CDR1 MNHEY, CDR2 SMNVEV (reference sequence). The V gene end was trimmed by 3 bases and the J gene end by 4 bases; junction bases not matched to a gene: 9. This CDR3 has 16 residues.

With respect to this clonotype: A much larger clonotype is one base distant, so this may be a read error. V is TRBV5-1 and J is TRBJ2-1, with D perhaps TRBD2 (5 bases). The V end lost 9 bases, the J end lost 2 bases, and 15 bases lay between the germline ends. CDR3 length: 14 amino acids. Germline loops: CDR1 SGHRS, CDR2 YFSETQ. CDR3 sequence (DNA): TGCGCCATCGGACTGAGCGGAACCTACAATGAGCAGTTCTTC. Translated, it gives CAIGLSGTYNEQFF. The full variable domain, its missing parts supplied by reference TRBV5-1 and TRBJ2-1, is KAGVTQTPRYLIKTRGQQVTLSCSPISGHRSVSWYQQTPGQGLQFLFEYFSETQRNKGNFPGRFSGRQFSNSRSEMNVSTLELGDSALYLCAIGLSGTYNEQFFGPGTRLTVL.